The T cell receptor (beta chain) described here comes from a study of cytomegalovirus exposure and HLA in healthy donors. PCR involved 60 Vbeta and 13 Jbeta primers. Libraries were prepared by immunoSEQ multiplex PCR; TCRdb keeps only in-frame clonotypes and omits some of them. This repertoire shows over 130,000 clones, more than 75% found once; its top ten account for 6.2%. This clone was counted once. Germline loops: CDR1 MDHEN, CDR2 SYDVKM. There are 16 residues in the CDR3. Deletions cut 4 bases from V and 10 bases from J, with 25 bases between. This receptor was obtained from a woman aged 40 to 50 in good health and CMV-seropositive. Material for sequencing was PBMCs. The chain is built from TRBV28 and TRBJ2-5; possibly TRBD1 for D (5 bases). The CDR3 DNA follows: TGTGCCAGCAGTTCACCTGAAATTGACAGAACCAGAGGCCAGTACTTC. As protein: CASSSPEIDRTRGQYF.